This entry describes one TCR beta chain. The antigen is undetermined. The data derive from a study of radiotherapy plus CTLA-4 blockade in lung cancer. Study-wide findings and caveats: It was early blood T cell clone dynamics, with interferon-beta, that reportedly best predicted response.

Assay: immunoSEQ multiplex PCR; the TCRdb copy retains only in-frame clones and omits some. The data show 81,000 or so clones, roughly 79% seen once. CDR3 size: 13 residues. The germline V gene has CDR1 SGHTA and CDR2 FQGTGA. V shed 4 bases, J shed 8 bases, and the junction held 6 bases outside the gene matches. The rearrangement uses TRBV7-3 and TRBJ1-1, with 8 bases matching TRBD1. The sequence was obtained from a human donor with non-small cell lung cancer whose response to radiotherapy plus ipilimumab could not be evaluated. Some clones in this sample may be carry-over from other donors' samples. Sample: peripheral blood, taken from a patient treated with radiotherapy plus ipilimumab. CDR3 bases: TGTGCCAGCAGCTCGCGACAGGGGCTCGAAGCTTTCTTT. Residues: CASSSRQGLEAFF. Together with reference TRBV7-3 and TRBJ1-1, the CDR3 gives the full variable domain: GAGVSQTPSNKVTEKGKYVELRCDPISGHTALYWYRQSLGQGPEFLIYFQGTGAADDSGLPNDRFFAVRPEGSVSTLKIQRTERGDSAVYLCASSSRQGLEAFFGQGTRLTVV.